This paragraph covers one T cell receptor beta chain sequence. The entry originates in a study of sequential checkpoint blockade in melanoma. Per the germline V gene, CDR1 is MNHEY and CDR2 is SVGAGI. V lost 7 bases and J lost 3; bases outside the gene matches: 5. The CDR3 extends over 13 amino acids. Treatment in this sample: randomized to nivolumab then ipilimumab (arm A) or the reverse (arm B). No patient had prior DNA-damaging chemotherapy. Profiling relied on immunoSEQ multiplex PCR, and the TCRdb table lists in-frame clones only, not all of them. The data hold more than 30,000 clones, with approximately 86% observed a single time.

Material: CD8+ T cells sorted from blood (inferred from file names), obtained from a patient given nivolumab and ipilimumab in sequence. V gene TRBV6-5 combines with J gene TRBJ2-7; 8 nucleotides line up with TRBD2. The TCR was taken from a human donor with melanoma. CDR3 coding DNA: TGTGCCAGCACCCGGGGACTAGACTACGAGCAGTACTTC. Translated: CASTRGLDYEQYF.